Listed below are T cell receptor beta chains from one sample, sequenced in a study of blood T cell repertoires in COVID-19. The protocol was immunoSEQ multiplex PCR, while the TCRdb copy is restricted to in-frame clones and leaves out a portion. The top ten hold 40% to 50% of the sample, which has under 35,000 clones, about 87% seen once. Sequences were obtained from peripheral blood. The origin of the receptors is a human donor in a cohort sampled during active COVID-19. Each CDR3 is given without its conserved first and last residue. The D gene is left open where the match is weak.

ASSLLGQGVSSPLH TRBV28 TRBD1
ASSSARQGSGNTIY TRBV5-1 TRBD1
ASSLSSGTVFNNEQF TRBV11-2 TRBD1
ASSMERGRSYTGELF TRBV19 TRBD2
ASSLDLQGSHGYT TRBV7-2 .
SSSGGGTDTQY TRBV29-1 TRBD2
ASSQAQGYGYT TRBV3-1/TRBV3-2 .
ASSLAGAETQY TRBV11-2 .
ASSLEGKGLGQPQH TRBV5-6 .
ASEFGGRTEAF TRBV28 .
ASSQTVTYGYT TRBV7-9 .
ASSGALSGANVLT TRBV2 .
ASSFWGLASNEQF TRBV6-2/TRBV6-3 TRBD2
ASSPPQNYGYT TRBV18 .
ASKEVDPYTDTQY TRBV19 .
ASSPRDRGAKNIQY TRBV10-1 TRBD1
ASSLQGTTNEKLF TRBV7-2 .
ASSFTEGAGGNTIY TRBV7-2 TRBD1
ASSFDRLNTEAF TRBV7-2 .
ASSPGGGIGTEAF TRBV6-5 .
ATLRDLNTGELF TRBV19 .
ASSLGAGFNEKLF TRBV7-2 .
ASSYRDRAYEQY TRBV6-5 TRBD1
ASSPRDRGVTNEKLF TRBV18 TRBD1
ASSRQTP TRBV28 .
ASSKRGTGELF TRBV6-2/TRBV6-3 .
ASKRDREETQY TRBV10-2 TRBD1
ASSTDRGGQPQH TRBV19 TRBD1
ASTRLAGGQDTQY TRBV5-1 TRBD2
ASSLRRISSYNEQF TRBV7-3 .
ASSQGGVLNTEAF TRBV4-3 .
ASSLKLAGGPEWSYNEQF TRBV13 TRBD2
ASSFIGYEQY TRBV7-2 .
ASSYAFVPGQGVNQPQH TRBV6-2/TRBV6-3 TRBD1
ASSQGQSNTGELF TRBV4-3 .
ASFDFQGFYGYT TRBV19 .
ASRTTGGFSGYT TRBV11-2 TRBD1
ASSQEGIAGEF TRBV4-3 TRBD2
ASSYSGYEQY TRBV7-2 TRBD2
ASSQAGAGGRNTIY TRBV4-1 TRBD1
ASSLQLNNEQF TRBV5-8 .
ASSGSRGTTIY TRBV25-1 TRBD1
ASSINSNQPQH TRBV6-6 .
ASSIRSRAYNEQF TRBV19 .
ASSGGRGYQETQY TRBV4-1 TRBD1